This T cell receptor (beta chain) appears in the sequencing data of a study of cytomegalovirus exposure and HLA in healthy donors. Study overall: The approximately 110 validation repertoires used the same platform as the 650 to 850 first-cohort repertoires, a later analysis reported.

Assay: immunoSEQ multiplex PCR; the TCRdb copy retains only in-frame clones and omits some. Of around 73,000 clones listed, approximately 90% are singletons. Points from the study as a whole: Some TCR beta chains (164 of them) were listed as cytomegalovirus-associated. The classifier reportedly diagnosed cytomegalovirus status with high sensitivity and specificity.

As for this clone: Its antigen remains unknown.

These donors were members of the roughly 120-subject validation cohort, a group separate from the approximately 700-subject first cohort. The V gene lost 5 bases and the J gene lost 2 bases, with 9 bases spanning the gap. The CDR3 consists of 14 residues. Germline V gene lookup returns CDR1 SGHVS and CDR2 FQNEAQ. The sample comprised PBMCs. The V call is TRBV7-8, the J call TRBJ1-4; D is unresolved. The sequence was obtained from a woman younger than 30 in good health and CMV-seropositive. For the CDR3, the DNA is TGTGCCAGCAGCCGGGAGAGGACTAATGAAAAACTGTTTTTT. Translating it yields CASSRERTNEKLFF.